This T cell receptor (beta chain) is drawn from a study of T cell changes during pregnancy in multiple sclerosis. This CDR3 comprises 11 residues. Germline loops: CDR1 LNHDA, CDR2 SQIVND (reference sequence). V was trimmed by 4 bases and J by 7 bases, leaving 7 bases between them. TCRdb's copy holds only in-frame clones and misses some; the assay was immunoSEQ multiplex PCR. The sample has over 70,000 clones, 94% seen once. The receptor comes from a female donor with multiple sclerosis, enrolled in a pregnancy study. This material consisted of peripheral blood, taken in the third trimester of pregnancy. This sequence joins TRBV19 and TRBJ2-5; D not certain. The DNA for the CDR3 is TGTGCCAGTAGTACCTCCGGGACCCAGTACTTC. It is translated as CASSTSGTQYF.